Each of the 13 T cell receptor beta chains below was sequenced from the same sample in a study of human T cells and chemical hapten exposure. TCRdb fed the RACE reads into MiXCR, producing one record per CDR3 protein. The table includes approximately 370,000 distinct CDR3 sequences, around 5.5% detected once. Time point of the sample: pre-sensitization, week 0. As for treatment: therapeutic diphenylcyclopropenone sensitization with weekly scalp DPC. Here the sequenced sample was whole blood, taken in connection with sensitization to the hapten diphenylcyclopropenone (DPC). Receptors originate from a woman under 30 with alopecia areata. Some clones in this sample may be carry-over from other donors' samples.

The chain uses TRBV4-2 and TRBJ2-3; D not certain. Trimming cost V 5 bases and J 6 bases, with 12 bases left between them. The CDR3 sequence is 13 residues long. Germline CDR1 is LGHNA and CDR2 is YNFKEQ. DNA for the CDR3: TGTGCCAGCAGCTCCAATAGTCCGGATACGCAGTATTTT. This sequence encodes CASSSNSPDTQYF.

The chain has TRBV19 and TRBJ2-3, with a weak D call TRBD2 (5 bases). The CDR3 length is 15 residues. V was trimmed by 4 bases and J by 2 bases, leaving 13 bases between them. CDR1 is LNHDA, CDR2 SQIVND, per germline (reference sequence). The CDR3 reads CASSTSGIHTDTQYF. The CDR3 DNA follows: TGTGCCAGTAGTACCTCGGGAATACACACAGATACGCAGTATTTT. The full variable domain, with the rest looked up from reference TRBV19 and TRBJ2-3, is DGGITQSPKYLFRKEGQNVTLSCEQNLNHDAMYWYRQDPGQGLRLIYYSQIVNDFQKGDIAEGYSVSREKKESFPLTVTSAQKNPTAFYLCASSTSGIHTDTQYFGPGTRLTVL.

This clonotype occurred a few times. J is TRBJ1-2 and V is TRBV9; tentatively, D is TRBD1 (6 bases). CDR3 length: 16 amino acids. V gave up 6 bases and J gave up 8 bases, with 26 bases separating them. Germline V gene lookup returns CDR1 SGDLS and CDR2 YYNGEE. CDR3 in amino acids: CASTASVGGTLAGYTF. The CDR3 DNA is TGTGCCAGCACCGCCTCCGTAGGGGGAACTCTCGCGGGCTACACCTTC.

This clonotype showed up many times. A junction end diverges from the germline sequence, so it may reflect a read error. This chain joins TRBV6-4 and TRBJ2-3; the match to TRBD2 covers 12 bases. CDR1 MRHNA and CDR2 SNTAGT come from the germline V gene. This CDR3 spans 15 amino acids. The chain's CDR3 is CASSPSGGASDTQYF. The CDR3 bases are TGCGCCAGCAGCCCTAGCGGGGGGGCGTCAGATACGCAGTATTTT.

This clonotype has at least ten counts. CDR3 nucleotide sequence: TGTGCCAGCAGTTTCGGGGACAATGAGCAGTTCTTC. Its translation: CASSFGDNEQFF. The V call is TRBV6-2 or TRBV6-3, the J call TRBJ2-1, with D possibly matching TRBD2 (5 bases). V gave up 4 bases and J gave up 5 bases, with 6 bases separating them. Germline CDR1 is MNHEY and CDR2 is SVGEGT. The CDR3 length is 12 residues.

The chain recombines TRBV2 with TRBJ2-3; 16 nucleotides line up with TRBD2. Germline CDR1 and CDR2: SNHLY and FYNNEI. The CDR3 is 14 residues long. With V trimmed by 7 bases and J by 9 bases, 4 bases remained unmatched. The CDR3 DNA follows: TGTGCCAGCACCGCGGGACTAGCGGGGGGGACGCAGTATTTT. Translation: CASTAGLAGGTQYF.

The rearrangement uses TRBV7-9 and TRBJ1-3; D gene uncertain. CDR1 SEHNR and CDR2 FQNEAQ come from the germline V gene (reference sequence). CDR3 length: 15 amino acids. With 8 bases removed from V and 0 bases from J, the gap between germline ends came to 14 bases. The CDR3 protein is CASGFPVSSGNTIYF. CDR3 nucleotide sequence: TGTGCCAGCGGGTTCCCGGTGAGCTCTGGAAACACCATATATTTT.

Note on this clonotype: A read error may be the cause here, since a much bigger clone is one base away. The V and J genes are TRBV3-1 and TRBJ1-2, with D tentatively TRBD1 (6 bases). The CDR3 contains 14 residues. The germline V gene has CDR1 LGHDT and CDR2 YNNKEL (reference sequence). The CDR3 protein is CTSSQESGAYGYTF. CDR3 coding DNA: TGTACCAGCAGCCAAGAATCAGGGGCCTATGGCTACACCTTC. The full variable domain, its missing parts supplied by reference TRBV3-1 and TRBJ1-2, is DTAVSQTPKYLVTQMGNDKSIKCEQNLGHDTMYWYKQDSKKFLKIMFSYNNKELIINETVPNRFSPKSPDKAHLNLHINSLELGDSAVYFCTSSQESGAYGYTFGSGTRLTVV.

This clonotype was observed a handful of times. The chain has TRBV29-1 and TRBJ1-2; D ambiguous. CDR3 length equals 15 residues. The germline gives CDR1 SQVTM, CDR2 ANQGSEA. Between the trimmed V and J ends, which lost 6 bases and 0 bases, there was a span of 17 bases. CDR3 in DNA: TGCAGCGTCGCATCTGTGGGCCCCCCTAACTATGGCTACACCTTC. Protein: CSVASVGPPNYGYTF.

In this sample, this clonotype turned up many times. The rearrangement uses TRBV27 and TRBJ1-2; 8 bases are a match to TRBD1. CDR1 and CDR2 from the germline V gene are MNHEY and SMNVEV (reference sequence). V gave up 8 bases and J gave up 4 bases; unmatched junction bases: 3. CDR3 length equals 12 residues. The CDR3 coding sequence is TGTGCCAGCCGGGACAGGCGCTATGGCTACACCTTC. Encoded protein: CASRDRRYGYTF.

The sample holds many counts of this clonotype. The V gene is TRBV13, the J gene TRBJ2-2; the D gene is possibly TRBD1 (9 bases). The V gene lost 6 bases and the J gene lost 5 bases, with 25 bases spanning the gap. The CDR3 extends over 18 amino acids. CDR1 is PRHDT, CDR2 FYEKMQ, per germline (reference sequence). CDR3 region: CASRPGGTGYGETGELFF. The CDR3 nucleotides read TGTGCCAGCAGGCCGGGGGGGACAGGGTATGGAGAGACCGGGGAGCTGTTTTTT.

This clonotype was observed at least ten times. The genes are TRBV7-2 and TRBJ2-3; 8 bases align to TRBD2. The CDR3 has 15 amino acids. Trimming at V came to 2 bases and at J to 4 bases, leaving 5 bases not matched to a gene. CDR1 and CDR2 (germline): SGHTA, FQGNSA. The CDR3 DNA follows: TGTGCCAGCAGCTTATTTCCAGCGGGGGCAGATACGCAGTATTTT. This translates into CASSLFPAGADTQYF.

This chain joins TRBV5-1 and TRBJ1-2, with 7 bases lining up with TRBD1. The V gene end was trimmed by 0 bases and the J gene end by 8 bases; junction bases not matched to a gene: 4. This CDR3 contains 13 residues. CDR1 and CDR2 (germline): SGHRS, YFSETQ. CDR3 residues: CASSLGQGGGYTF. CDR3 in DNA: TGCGCCAGCAGCTTGGGACAGGGCGGCGGCTACACCTTC.